What follows are 26 T cell receptor beta chains derived from one specimen sequenced in a study of T cell repertoires in cytomegalovirus infection. TCRdb ran MiXCR on the reads and lists one entry per CDR3 protein. The sample includes more than 300,000 distinct CDR3 sequences, about 34% seen only once; the top ten take roughly 12%. Their cognate antigens are unknown. The sequences come from cultured PBMCs, collected from culture after CMV antigen stimulation. Every receptor here comes from a human donor in good health (CMV status not recorded). Some clones in this sample may be carry-over from other donors' samples.

Points on this clonotype: One junction end does not reproduce the germline sequence, and a read error may be involved. The chain has TRBV7-8 and TRBJ2-7; 11 nucleotides line up with TRBD2. The CDR3 contains 17 residues. Germline V CDR1 and CDR2: SGHVS, FQNEAQ. The CDR3 DNA reads TGTTCCAGCAGCTTAGCCACGGGACTAGCGGAAAATTACGAGCAGTACTTC. Protein product: CSSSLATGLAENYEQYF.

This clonotype was seen many times. The CDR3 nucleotides read TGTGCCAGCAGTTGGGGAGGAGAGACCCAGTACTTC. Amino acid sequence: CASSWGGETQYF. The V and J genes are TRBV7-2 and TRBJ2-5; perhaps TRBD2 as D (6 bases). This CDR3 is built from 12 residues. The ends were cut back, 6 bases at V and 4 bases at J, with 9 bases in the middle. Per the germline V gene, CDR1 is SGHTA and CDR2 is FQGNSA.

This chain joins TRBV10-3 and TRBJ1-6, with 8 bases fitting TRBD1. This CDR3 spans 14 amino acids. The V gene's germline CDR1 is ENHRY and CDR2 SYGVKD. V was pared by 2 bases and J by 10 bases, with 4 bases of the junction left unmatched. The CDR3 spells CAISEGQGGSPLHF. The CDR3, as DNA: TGTGCCATCAGTGAGGGACAGGGCGGCTCACCCCTCCACTTT.

The genes are TRBV28 and TRBJ1-1, with D tentatively TRBD1 (5 bases). Germline-derived CDR1 and CDR2 are MDHEN and SYDVKM. V was cut by 2 bases and J by 9 bases, with 10 bases left in between. CDR3 size: 12 residues. Here the CDR3 reads CASSLTQAKAFF. CDR3 nucleotide sequence: TGTGCCAGCAGTTTAACACAGGCGAAAGCTTTCTTT.

This clonotype was found a few times. The rearrangement links TRBV19 to TRBJ1-3; possibly TRBD1 for D (5 bases). This CDR3 has 15 residues. V was shortened by 8 bases and J by 4 bases, with 18 bases between the two germline ends. CDR1 is LNHDA and CDR2 is SQIVND in the germline V gene (reference sequence). CDR3 loop: CASLSGGTAGNTIYF. CDR3 DNA sequence: TGTGCCAGTCTCTCGGGAGGGACCGCGGGAAACACCATATATTTT.

V and J are TRBV5-1 and TRBJ2-2; D not resolved. The CDR3 has 14 amino acids. Trimming left V 3 bases short and J 4 bases short, with 10 bases between. Germline lookup yields CDR1 SGHRS and CDR2 YFSETQ. DNA for the CDR3: TGCGCCAGCAGCTCCTTAGAGTCCACCGGGGAGCTGTTTTTT. Its protein is CASSSLESTGELFF.

This clonotype was counted ten times or more. The DNA of the CDR3 is TGTGCCAGCAGCTTAGCGCTGCGCAATCAGCCCCAGCATTTT. Protein sequence: CASSLALRNQPQHF. This chain uses TRBV7-2 with TRBJ1-5; D ambiguous. The V end lost 0 bases, the J end lost 2 bases, and 5 bases lay between the germline ends. This CDR3 is built from 14 residues. Germline V gene data show CDR1 as SGHTA and CDR2 as FQGNSA.

Turning to this clonotype: This sequence may be a read error, since a much larger clone differs from it by one base. The CDR3 end shows no conserved phenylalanine or tryptophan, and so a read error is likely. The chain combines TRBV7-2 with TRBJ2-3; D is uncertain. This CDR3 region has 14 residues. Germline V gene data show CDR1 as SGHTA and CDR2 as FQGNSA. Trimming left V 5 bases short and J 1 base short, with 10 bases between. The CDR3 loop is CASSLKVGTDTQYY. As DNA, the CDR3 is TGTGCCAGCAGCCTGAAGGTTGGCACAGATACGCAGTATTAT.

The V gene is TRBV19, the J gene TRBJ1-5; possibly TRBD1 for D (5 bases). V lost 5 bases and J lost 2, with 13 bases in between. The CDR3 spans 15 residues. Germline V gene data show CDR1 as LNHDA and CDR2 as SQIVND (reference sequence). In DNA, the CDR3 is TGTGCCAGTAGTTTCAGGGAGGTCGGCAATCAGCCCCAGCATTTT. Its translation is CASSFREVGNQPQHF.

The chain couples TRBV20-1 to TRBJ2-3; TRBD2 is a possible D gene (5 bases). The CDR3 sequence is 15 residues long. Trimming removed 3 bases from V and 4 bases from J, with 17 bases in between. Germline loops: CDR1 DFQATT, CDR2 SNEGSKA (reference sequence). CDR3 sequence (DNA): TGCAGTGCTAGCGCGGTGGCTTCAGCGGCAGATACGCAGTATTTT. Translation: CSASAVASAADTQYF.

The rearrangement joins TRBV28 to TRBJ2-7; 8 bases are shared with TRBD2. Germline V gives CDR1 MDHEN, CDR2 SYDVKM. This CDR3 has 14 residues. Trimming at V came to 8 bases and at J to 8 bases, leaving 14 bases not matched to a gene. CDR3 amino acids: CASGIAGRLYQQYF. The DNA for the CDR3 is TGTGCCAGCGGTATAGCGGGAAGGTTATATCAGCAGTACTTC.

The chain employs TRBV6-1 and TRBJ2-2, with TRBD2 identical over 13 bases. Germline V gene lookup returns CDR1 MNHNS and CDR2 SASEGT. V was clipped by 10 bases and J by 7 bases; unmatched bases: 9. The CDR3 consists of 15 residues. As DNA, the CDR3 is TGTGCCAACAACCAACTAGCGGGAGGGGGCGGGGAGCTGTTTTTT. Translating it yields CANNQLAGGGGELFF.

V and J are TRBV20-1 and TRBJ2-1; TRBD2 matches 7 bases. The J segment lost 2 bases and the V segment lost 3 bases, leaving 7 bases of the junction unmatched. The CDR3 covers 15 residues. The V gene's germline CDR1 is DFQATT and CDR2 SNEGSKA (reference sequence). The CDR3 region is CSARSRLAAYNEQFF. The DNA for the CDR3 is TGCAGTGCTAGGTCCCGACTAGCAGCCTACAATGAGCAGTTCTTC.

V gene TRBV15 combines with J gene TRBJ2-1; 10 bases are shared with TRBD2. Germline CDR1 is LNHNV and CDR2 is YYDKDF (reference sequence). The CDR3 covers 15 residues. Trimming took 2 bases from V and 5 from J; bases not matched to a gene: 3. The CDR3 nucleotides are TGTGCCACCAGCAGACCTAGCGGGGGACACAATGAGCAGTTCTTC. This codes for CATSRPSGGHNEQFF.

The sample holds a few counts of this clonotype. The chain joins TRBV18 to TRBJ2-2, with D maybe TRBD2 (6 bases). Trimming stripped 3 bases from V and 6 bases from J, with 11 bases between. The CDR3 has 14 amino acids. Per germline, CDR1 KGHSH and CDR2 LQKENI. DNA for the CDR3: TGTGCCAGCTCACCGGGGGGTTCGGCCGGGGAGCTGTTTTTT. It specifies CASSPGGSAGELFF.

CDR3 region: CASAPRGQGIAHSNQPQHF. Here the CDR3 DNA reads TGTGCTAGTGCCCCACGGGGACAGGGAATCGCCCATAGCAATCAGCCCCAGCATTTT. V usage is TRBV12-5 and J usage is TRBJ1-5, with TRBD1 matching over 9 bases. Germline loops: CDR1 LGHNT, CDR2 FRNRAP. V lost 7 bases and J lost 0; bases outside the gene matches: 16. This CDR3 comprises 19 residues.

Only a few counts were recorded for this clonotype. The J gene is TRBJ2-1, the V gene TRBV7-9, with a possible D match to TRBD2 (6 bases). V lost 8 bases and J lost 5, with 19 bases in between. The CDR3 covers 15 residues. The V gene's germline CDR1 is SEHNR and CDR2 FQNEAQ (reference sequence). CDR3 nucleotides: TGTGCCAGCGCCCCGGCAGGAGGGATAAACAATGAGCAGTTCTTC. Protein: CASAPAGGINNEQFF.

This clonotype has only a few counts. This chain connects TRBV7-2 to TRBJ2-1, with TRBD2 identical over 8 bases. The V gene's germline CDR1 is SGHTA and CDR2 FQGNSA. The CDR3 has 15 residues. V was pared by 5 bases and J by 7 bases, with 10 bases of the junction left unmatched. CDR3 DNA sequence: TGTGCCAGCAGCGGGGGACTAGGGAGGGAAAATGAGCAGTTCTTC. Translated: CASSGGLGRENEQFF.

The J gene is TRBJ2-1, the V gene TRBV2; a weak D match, TRBD2 (5 bases). This CDR3 region has 15 residues. Trimming cost V 8 bases and J 2 bases, with 16 bases left between them. The germline gives CDR1 SNHLY, CDR2 FYNNEI. CDR3 loop: CASRGRDFPYNEQFF. In DNA, the CDR3 is TGTGCCAGCCGTGGCCGGGATTTTCCCTACAATGAGCAGTTCTTC.

The V gene is TRBV6-8, the J gene TRBJ2-7; no clear D gene. Per germline, CDR1 MNHGY and CDR2 SAAAGT. CDR3 length: 11 residues. Trimming removed 6 bases at V and 8 bases at J, with 11 bases between. The CDR3 spells CASRQDNKQYF. The CDR3 DNA sequence: TGTGCCAGCAGACAAGATAACAAGCAGTACTTC.

CDR3 sequence reads: CASSDSTGSAGRWELFF. The CDR3 region has the DNA TGTGCCAGCAGTGATTCAACAGGGTCAGCCGGGCGTTGGGAGCTGTTTTTT. The chain recombines TRBV28 with TRBJ2-2, with D tentatively TRBD1 (6 bases). Germline V lookup: CDR1 MDHEN, CDR2 SYDVKM. V lost 5 bases and J 9 bases, leaving 25 bases between the germline ends. The CDR3 loop spans 17 amino acids.

This chain's CDR3 is CASSVGTGMRFGYTF. The CDR3, as DNA: TGTGCCAGCAGCGTGGGGACAGGGATGCGTTTTGGCTACACCTTC. This chain uses TRBV7-9 with TRBJ1-2, with 9 bases fitting TRBD1. J lost 7 bases, V lost 5 bases, and 11 bases had no gene match. The germline CDR1 and CDR2 sequences are SEHNR and FQNEAQ (reference sequence). This CDR3 comprises 15 residues.

This clonotype was found a few times. V usage is TRBV6-2 or TRBV6-3 and J usage is TRBJ1-4; D is unresolved. The CDR3 is 14 residues long. The germline CDR1 and CDR2 sequences are MNHEY and SVGEGT. V was cut by 7 bases and J by 0 bases, with 9 bases left in between. CDR3 sequence: CASIGGATNEKLFF. The CDR3, as DNA: TGTGCCAGCATCGGCGGAGCAACTAATGAAAAACTGTTTTTT.

This chain's CDR3 is CASSLWGTGLEAEKLFF. The CDR3 DNA sequence: TGTGCCAGCAGTTTATGGGGGACAGGACTGGAGGCAGAAAAACTGTTTTTT. This chain links TRBV28 with TRBJ1-4; 8 bases fit TRBD1. The junction had 11 bases not matched to a gene; V was cut back by 0 bases and J by 8 bases. Germline lookup yields CDR1 MDHEN and CDR2 SYDVKM. The CDR3 consists of 17 residues.

This clonotype came up a few times. V usage is TRBV6-2 or TRBV6-3 and J usage is TRBJ2-5; 8 bases agree with TRBD2. This CDR3 has 15 amino acids. J lost 6 bases, V lost 4 bases, and 10 bases had no gene match. CDR1 MNHEY and CDR2 SVGEGT come from the germline V gene. This CDR3 is CASSSPREREKTQYF. For the CDR3, the DNA is TGTGCCAGCAGTTCCCCAAGAGAGCGGGAGAAGACCCAGTACTTC.

This clonotype was counted only a few times. This chain uses TRBV19 with TRBJ1-1; no clear D gene. Germline CDR1 reads LNHDA; CDR2 reads SQIVND (reference sequence). The CDR3 has 12 residues. Between the trimmed V and J ends, which lost 3 bases and 10 bases, there was a span of 12 bases. CDR3 residues: CASSIATGRAFF. CDR3 bases: TGTGCCAGTAGTATCGCGACGGGGAGAGCTTTCTTT.